This T cell receptor (beta chain) was profiled in a study of blood T cell repertoires in COVID-19 (dated by TCRdb to the early 2020s). General notes on the study: Collaborator samples came from the United States, Italy and Spain and covered acute and convalescent phases of COVID-19. The prospective study material was composed of cDNA or gDNA derived from T cells, B-cell-depleted T cells, or PBMCs. Subjects who had been exposed to COVID-19, were actively infected with it, or had recovered from it provided the deeply sampled blood TCRbeta repertoires that made up the dataset. A freely available public database, intended as a resource for researchers studying the immune response to SARS-CoV-2, is where the repertoires were released. Samples came from the ongoing ImmuneRACE study (first 160 participants) plus 1,254 subjects from 6 global collaborators. Sample metadata almost always included a de-identified subject ID, COVID-19 status, age in years and sex. Where available, HLA class I and class II types were obtained from metadata supplied by the sample provider rather than from assay-based typing. General conclusions and limits of the study: Clinical and demographic metadata were provided uncurated, with the amount varying by source and participant.

From the cysteine through the phenylalanine, the CDR3 covers 15 amino acids. Only the CDR3 DNA is retained, 45 bases long and in frame from the first base. The trim is 0 bases for V and 0 bases for J, with a gap of 7 bases between the germline ends. CDR1 and CDR2 were assigned from the germline V gene as SGDLS and YYNGEE. TCRbeta CDR3 regions were amplified from genomic DNA by means of the immunoSEQ Assay, a bias-controlled multiplex PCR. Per the source publication's procedure: Within the assay, amplification of reference gene primers was used to estimate how many nucleated cells each sample contained. To quantify the absolute abundance of each unique TCRbeta CDR3 rearrangement, sequence reads were collapsed and filtered. Productive Simpson clonality was computed per sample as the square root of Simpson's diversity index over productive rearrangements. This immuneACCESS table, as held by TCRdb, lists in-frame sequences with V and J called but not all clones. Of the missing ones, under half trace to an unresolved V gene in checked studies; the others have no known cause. V, J and clone size are those of that table, while D and trimming were read from the DNA. The table for this sample lists about 80,000 clones; more than 60% of them were counted only once. Jointly, the top ten make up approximately 15% of the sample.

Collaborating institutions collected whole blood in K2EDTA tubes following their own protocols. For TCRbeta analysis, collaborator samples were shipped as frozen whole blood, as isolated PBMCs, or as DNA extracted from either sample type. On this clone: Its antigen is still unknown. Within one base of it there is no much larger clone, and no base qualities were kept.

The V and J genes are TRBV9 and TRBJ1-5; TRBD1 is possibly the D segment (5 matching bases). The sequence came from a human donor in a cohort sampled during active COVID-19. The sequenced sample consisted of peripheral blood. The DNA sequence is TGTGCCAGCAGCGTAGCAGGGTATAGCAATCAGCCCCAGCATTTT. It codes for CASSVAGYSNQPQHF.